The entry below describes one T cell receptor (beta chain). This sample was included in a study of blood T cell repertoires in COVID-19. About the research overall: Researchers got acute and convalescent COVID-19 samples from the United States, Italy and Spain.

Profiled with immunoSEQ multiplex PCR; TCRdb holds only in-frame clones, not every one. The sample has some 240,000 clones; 65% to 90% are singletons. This clonotype originated in a middle-aged woman who had recovered from COVID-19. The sequencing sample was made of peripheral blood.

The CDR3 nucleotides read TGCGCCAGCAGCACCCGGGACAGGGTGAATGGCTACACCTTC. Translating it yields CASSTRDRVNGYTF. The gene calls are TRBV5-1 and TRBJ1-2; 9 bases map to TRBD1. The CDR3 has 14 amino acids. From germline, CDR1 is SGHRS and CDR2 YFSETQ. V trimming: 4 bases; J trimming: 6 bases; junction bases outside the gene matches: 7.